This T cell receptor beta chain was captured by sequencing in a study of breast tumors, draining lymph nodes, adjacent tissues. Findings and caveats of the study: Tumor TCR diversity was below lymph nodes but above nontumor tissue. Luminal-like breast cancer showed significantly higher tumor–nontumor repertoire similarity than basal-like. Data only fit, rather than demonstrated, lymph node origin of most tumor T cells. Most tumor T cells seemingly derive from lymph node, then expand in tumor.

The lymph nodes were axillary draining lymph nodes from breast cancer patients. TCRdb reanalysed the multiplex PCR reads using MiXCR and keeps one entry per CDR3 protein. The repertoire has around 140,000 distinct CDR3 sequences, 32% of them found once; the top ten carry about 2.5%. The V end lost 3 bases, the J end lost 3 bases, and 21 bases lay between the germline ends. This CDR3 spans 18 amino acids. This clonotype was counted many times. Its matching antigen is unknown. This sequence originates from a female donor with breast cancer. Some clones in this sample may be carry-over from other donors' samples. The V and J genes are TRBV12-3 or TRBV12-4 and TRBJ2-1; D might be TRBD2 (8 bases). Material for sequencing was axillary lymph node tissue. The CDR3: CASSFGGATWDSYNEQFF. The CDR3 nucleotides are TGTGCCAGCAGTTTCGGGGGGGCCACCTGGGACAGCTACAATGAGCAGTTCTTC.